The sequence of this TCR beta chain was determined in a study of blood T cell repertoires in COVID-19. Study overall: T cells, B-cell-depleted T cells, or PBMCs supplied cDNA or gDNA.

Germline lookup yields CDR1 MDHEN and CDR2 SYDVKM. The CDR3 runs to 16 residues. V gave up 2 bases and J gave up 3 bases, with 14 bases separating them. Those who participated ranged in age from roughly 18 to 89 years and resided in under 25 US areas. Clinical histories supplied by participants themselves formed the basis of cohort assignment. Original processing notes: Nucleated cell number was recorded as an estimate derived from reference gene primer amplification. The table came from immunoSEQ multiplex PCR; TCRdb's copy has only in-frame clones and leaves some out. V, J and clone size are taken as reported in that table, and D and trimming were inferred from the DNA itself. The table lists about 200,000 clones, 65% to 90% of them singletons.

Sequencing used PBMCs or T cells enriched from blood (not recorded which). J is TRBJ1-5 and V is TRBV28; maybe TRBD1 (5 bases). The TCR comes from a woman aged 40 to 50 with acute COVID-19. The CDR3 reads CASSLGRARLNQPQHF. As DNA, the CDR3 is TGTGCCAGCAGTTTAGGCAGGGCCCGACTCAATCAGCCCCAGCATTTT.